This record looks at one T cell receptor beta chain sequence and its context. This clone was observed many times. The specificity of this receptor is unknown. No per-base quality is available; no much larger clone lies one base away. These data come from a study of blood T cell repertoires in COVID-19 (dated by TCRdb to 2019 to 2021). With respect to the entire study: Samples covering the acute and convalescent phases of COVID-19 were provided by collaborators in the United States, Italy and Spain. The dataset comprised deeply sampled blood TCRbeta repertoires from subjects exposed to, actively infected with, or recovered from COVID-19. The repertoires were released in a freely available public database intended as a resource for research on the immune response to SARS-CoV-2. Where HLA class I and class II types were available, the types were taken from metadata supplied by the sample provider, not from assay-based typing. The material from the prospective study consisted of cDNA or gDNA derived from T cells, B-cell-depleted T cells, or PBMCs. The sample metadata nearly always contained a de-identified subject ID, COVID-19 status, age in years and sex. The samples were drawn from two sources: the first 160 participants of the ongoing ImmuneRACE study, and fewer than 1,500 subjects contributed by 6 global collaborators.

The paper's findings and limits, for the study overall: The amount of clinical and demographic metadata varied by source and participant and was provided uncurated.

The immunoSEQ Assay, a bias-controlled multiplex PCR, was used to amplify TCRbeta CDR3 regions from genomic DNA. Concerning the study's data processing: The number of nucleated cells in each sample was estimated from the amplification of reference gene primers within the assay. To quantify the absolute abundance of each unique TCRbeta CDR3 rearrangement, sequence reads were collapsed and filtered. For each sample, productive Simpson clonality was calculated as the square root of Simpson's diversity index over productive rearrangements. TCRdb mirrors the immuneACCESS table, restricted to in-frame sequences. Some clones are absent from its copies; in checked studies, under half trace to an unresolved V gene, and the reason for the others is unknown. That table is the source of V, J and clone size, and D and trimming were worked out from the DNA. For this sample the table gives 200,000 to 250,000 clones, of which about 83% were detected only once. The top ten hold over 1% of the sample.

One collaborating source in Seattle enrolled patients while the patients were actively infected and followed the patients over time throughout the course of disease. The collaborating institutions used their own protocols to collect whole blood in K2EDTA tubes. For TCRbeta analysis, collaborators shipped samples as frozen whole blood, isolated PBMCs, or DNA extracted from either of those sample types. Spanning cysteine to phenylalanine, the CDR3 consists of 16 amino acids. The entry retains the CDR3 DNA only, 48 bases that are in frame from base 1. V loses 6 bases of germline sequence and J loses 4 bases, and the interval between the two ends is 21 bases. From the germline V gene (reference sequence), CDR1 is LNHDA and CDR2 is SQIVND.

Sample: peripheral blood. The chain is made from TRBV19 and TRBJ1-1; TRBD1 might be the D gene, on 5 matching bases. This clonotype was obtained from a woman aged 25 to 39 with COVID-19, enrolled during active disease. The CDR3 reads as follows: CASSATGGKLGTEAFF. The nucleotide sequence reads TGTGCCAGTAGCGCTACGGGGGGTAAGCTTGGCACTGAAGCTTTCTTT.